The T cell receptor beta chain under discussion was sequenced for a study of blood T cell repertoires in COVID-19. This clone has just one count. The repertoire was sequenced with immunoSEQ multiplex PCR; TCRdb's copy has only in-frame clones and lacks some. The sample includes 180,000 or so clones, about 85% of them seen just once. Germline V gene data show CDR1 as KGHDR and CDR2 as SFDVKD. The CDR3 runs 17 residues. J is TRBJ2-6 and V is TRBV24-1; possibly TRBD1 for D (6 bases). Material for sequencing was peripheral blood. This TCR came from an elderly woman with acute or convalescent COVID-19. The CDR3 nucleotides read TGTGCTACACAGGGACATTCGAAGAGCTCTGGGGCCAACGTCCTGACTTTC. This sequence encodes CATQGHSKSSGANVLTF.